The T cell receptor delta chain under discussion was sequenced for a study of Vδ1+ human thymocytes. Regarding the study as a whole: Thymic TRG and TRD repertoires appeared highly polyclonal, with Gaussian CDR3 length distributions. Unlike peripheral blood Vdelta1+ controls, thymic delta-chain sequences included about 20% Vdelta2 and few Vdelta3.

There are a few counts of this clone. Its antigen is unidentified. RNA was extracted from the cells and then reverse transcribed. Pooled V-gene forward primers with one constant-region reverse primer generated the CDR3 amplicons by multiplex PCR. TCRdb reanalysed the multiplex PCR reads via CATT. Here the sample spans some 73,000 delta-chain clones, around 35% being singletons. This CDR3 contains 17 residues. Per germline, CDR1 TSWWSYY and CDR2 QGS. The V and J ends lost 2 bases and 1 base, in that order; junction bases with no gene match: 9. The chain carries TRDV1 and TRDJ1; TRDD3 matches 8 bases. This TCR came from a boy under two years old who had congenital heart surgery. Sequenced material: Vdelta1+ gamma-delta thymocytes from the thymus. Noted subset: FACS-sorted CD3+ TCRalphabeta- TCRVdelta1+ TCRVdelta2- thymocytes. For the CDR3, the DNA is TGTGCTCTTGGGGAATGGGGGATTCGCAATGCCACCGATAAACTCATCTTT. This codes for CALGEWGIRNATDKLIF.